Below, one TCR beta chain is given with its context. V was clipped by 5 bases and J by 4 bases, with 17 bases between them. The length of the CDR3 is 14 residues. The V gene's germline CDR1 is DFQATT and CDR2 SNEGSKA (reference sequence). Via MiXCR, TCRdb re-called the RT-PCR reads, giving one row per CDR3 protein. The table has roughly 3,800 distinct CDR3 sequences, around 36% seen once; the top ten hold 4.5% to 5.5%. The sequenced sample consisted of memory CD4+ T cells from salivary gland. This receptor was identified in a female donor with primary Sjogren's syndrome. This rearrangement joins TRBV20-1 to TRBJ1-1; the D gene is possibly TRBD1 (5 bases). The CDR3 DNA follows: TGCAGTGCTCCAGAGACCGGGACTCCCACTGAAGCTTTCTTT. This encodes CSAPETGTPTEAFF.